This T cell receptor beta chain stems from a study of blood T cell repertoires in COVID-19. Study background: Samples taken during acute and convalescent COVID-19 were collected in the United States, Italy and Spain.

CDR3 length: 15 residues. Germline V gene data show CDR1 as LNHDA and CDR2 as SQIVND (reference sequence). J lost 7 bases, V lost 4 bases, and 7 bases had no gene match. How the authors handled the data: By means of reference gene primer amplification, nucleated cell counts were estimated. The repertoire was sequenced with immunoSEQ multiplex PCR; TCRdb's copy has only in-frame clones and lacks some. V and J calls and clone size come straight from that table; D and trimming were deduced from the DNA. The repertoire has 100,000 to 150,000 clones, 86% of them found once; the top ten carry around 5%. Source material: peripheral blood. The chain links TRBV19 to TRBJ2-1; 10 bases align to TRBD2. The clonotype comes from a human donor in a cohort sampled during active COVID-19. The CDR3 nucleotides are TGTGCCAGTAGTACACTAGCGGGGTTTATGAATGAGCAGTTCTTC. As protein: CASSTLAGFMNEQFF.